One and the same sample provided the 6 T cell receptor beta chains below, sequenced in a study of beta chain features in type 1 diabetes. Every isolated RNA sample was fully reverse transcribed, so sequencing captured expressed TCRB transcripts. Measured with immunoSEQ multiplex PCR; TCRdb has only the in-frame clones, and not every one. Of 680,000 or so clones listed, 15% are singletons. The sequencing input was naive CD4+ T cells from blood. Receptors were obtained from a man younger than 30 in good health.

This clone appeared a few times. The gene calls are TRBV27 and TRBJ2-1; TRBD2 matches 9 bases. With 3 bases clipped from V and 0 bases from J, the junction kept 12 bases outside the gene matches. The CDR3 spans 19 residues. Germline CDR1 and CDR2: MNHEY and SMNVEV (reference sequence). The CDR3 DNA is TGTGCCAGCAGTTTTTGGTCTAGCGGGGCCCCGAGCTCCTACAATGAGCAGTTCTTC. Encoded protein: CASSFWSSGAPSSYNEQFF.

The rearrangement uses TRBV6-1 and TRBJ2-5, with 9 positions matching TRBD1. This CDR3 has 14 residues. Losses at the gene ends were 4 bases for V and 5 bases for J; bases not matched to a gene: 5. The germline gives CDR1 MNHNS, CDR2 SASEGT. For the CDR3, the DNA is TGTGCCAGCAGTGTTACCGGGACAGGGGAGACCCAGTACTTC. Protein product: CASSVTGTGETQYF.

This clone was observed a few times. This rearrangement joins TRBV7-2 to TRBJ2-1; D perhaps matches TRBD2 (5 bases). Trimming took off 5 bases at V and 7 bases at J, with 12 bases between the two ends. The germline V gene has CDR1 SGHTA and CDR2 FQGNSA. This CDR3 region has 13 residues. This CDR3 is CASSNEGRNEQFF. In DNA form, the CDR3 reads TGTGCCAGCAGCAACGAAGGGAGAAATGAGCAGTTCTTC.

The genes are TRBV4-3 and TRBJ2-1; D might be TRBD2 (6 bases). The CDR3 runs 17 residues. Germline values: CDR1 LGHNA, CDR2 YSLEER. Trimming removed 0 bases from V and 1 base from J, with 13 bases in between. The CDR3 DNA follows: TGCGCCAGCAGCCAAGAGGGACGGGGAGGATCCTACAATGAGCAGTTCTTC. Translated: CASSQEGRGGSYNEQFF.

In DNA form, the CDR3 reads TGCGCCAGCAGCCCCGAGGATGGTCAGCCCCAGCATTTT. Amino acid sequence: CASSPEDGQPQHF. The chain is built from TRBV5-1 and TRBJ1-5; D call uncertain. Trimming took 4 bases from V and 6 from J, leaving 11 bases between them. The CDR3 runs 13 residues. Germline assignment: CDR1 SGHRS and CDR2 YFSETQ.

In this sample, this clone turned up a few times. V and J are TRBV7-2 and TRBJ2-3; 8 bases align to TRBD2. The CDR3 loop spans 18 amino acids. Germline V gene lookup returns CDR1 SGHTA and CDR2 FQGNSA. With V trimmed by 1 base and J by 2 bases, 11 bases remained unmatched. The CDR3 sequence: CASSLDPPASGFTDTQYF. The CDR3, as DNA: TGTGCCAGCAGCTTAGATCCCCCGGCTAGCGGGTTCACAGATACGCAGTATTTT.